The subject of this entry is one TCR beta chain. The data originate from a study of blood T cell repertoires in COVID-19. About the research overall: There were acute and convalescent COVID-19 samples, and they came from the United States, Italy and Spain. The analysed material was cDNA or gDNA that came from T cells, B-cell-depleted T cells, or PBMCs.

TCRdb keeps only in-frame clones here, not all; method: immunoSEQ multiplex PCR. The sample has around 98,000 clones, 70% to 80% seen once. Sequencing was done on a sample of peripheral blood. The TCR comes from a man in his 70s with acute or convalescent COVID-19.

The CDR3 protein is CASSALGHEQYF. As DNA, the CDR3 is TGTGCCAGCAGTGCACTGGGGCACGAGCAGTACTTC. The rearrangement joins TRBV25-1 to TRBJ2-7; possibly TRBD1 for D (5 bases). The germline gives CDR1 MGHDK, CDR2 SYGVNS. This CDR3 comprises 12 residues. V shed 4 bases and J shed 5 bases, with 9 bases lying between them.